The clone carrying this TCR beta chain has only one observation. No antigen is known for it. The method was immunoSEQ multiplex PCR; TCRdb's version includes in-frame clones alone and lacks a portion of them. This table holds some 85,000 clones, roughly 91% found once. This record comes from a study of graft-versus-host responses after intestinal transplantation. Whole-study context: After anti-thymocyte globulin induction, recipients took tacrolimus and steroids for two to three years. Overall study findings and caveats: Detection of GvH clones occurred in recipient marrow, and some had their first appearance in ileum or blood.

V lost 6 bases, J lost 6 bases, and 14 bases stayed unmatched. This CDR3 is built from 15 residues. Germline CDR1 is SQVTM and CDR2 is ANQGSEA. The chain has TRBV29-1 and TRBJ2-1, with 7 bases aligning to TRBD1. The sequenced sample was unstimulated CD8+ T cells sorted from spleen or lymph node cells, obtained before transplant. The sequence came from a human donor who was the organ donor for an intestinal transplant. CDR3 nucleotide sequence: TGCAGCGTGAAGGGCCGACAGGGTCGTCGCAATGAGCAGTTCTTC. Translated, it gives CSVKGRQGRRNEQFF.